Listed below are T cell receptor beta chains from one sample, sequenced in a study of shared clonotypes between healthy human individuals. The protocol was immunoSEQ multiplex PCR, while the TCRdb copy is restricted to in-frame clones and leaves out a portion. In the table there are some 2,500,000 clones, around 92% of which are singletons. Sequenced input: naive CD4+ T cells from PBMCs. Receptor source: a man between 18 and 29 years old in good health. Some clones in this sample may be carry-over from other donors' samples. CDR3s include the opening cysteine and the closing phenylalanine or tryptophan. A D gene is named only where the DNA matches it firmly. Some rows have no size entry. The others give once, few or many, or a class for an expanded clone.

CDR3 length: 13
J gene: TRBJ1-4
clone size: .
V gene: TRBV10-3
D gene: .
CDR3 protein: CAISDGLNEKLFF
CDR3 DNA: TGTGCCATCAGTGACGGGCTTAATGAAAAACTGTTTTTT

CDR3 length: 19
J gene: TRBJ2-6
clone size: .
V gene: TRBV28
D gene: .
CDR3 protein: CASSLPSPRSLSGANVLTF
CDR3 DNA: TGTGCCAGCAGTTTGCCCAGTCCCCGATCCCTTTCTGGGGCCAACGTCCTGACTTTC

CDR3 length: 17
J gene: TRBJ2-1
clone size: .
V gene: TRBV12-5
D gene: TRBD2
CDR3 protein: CASGLVTGTTTYNEQFF
CDR3 DNA: TGTGCTAGTGGTTTGGTGACCGGGACTACCACTTACAATGAGCAGTTCTTC

CDR3 length: 12
J gene: TRBJ2-1
clone size: .
V gene: TRBV29-1
D gene: TRBD1
CDR3 protein: CSGDRGSDEQFF
CDR3 DNA: TGCAGCGGGGACAGGGGTAGCGATGAGCAGTTCTTC

CDR3 length: 16
J gene: TRBJ2-3
clone size: .
V gene: TRBV7-2
D gene: TRBD2
CDR3 protein: CASSSYLAGDTDTQYF
CDR3 DNA: TGTGCCAGCAGCTCCTACCTAGCGGGGGACACAGATACGCAGTATTTT

CDR3 length: 16
J gene: TRBJ2-5
clone size: .
V gene: TRBV7-2
D gene: TRBD1
CDR3 protein: CASSLMRMTGKETQYF
CDR3 DNA: TGTGCCAGCAGCTTAATGAGGATGACAGGGAAAGAGACCCAGTACTTC

CDR3 length: 15
J gene: TRBJ2-3
clone size: .
V gene: TRBV5-1
D gene: TRBD2
CDR3 protein: CASSLSGIRTDTQYF
CDR3 DNA: TGCGCCAGCAGCTTGAGCGGGATTCGCACAGATACGCAGTATTTT

CDR3 length: 14
J gene: TRBJ2-3
clone size: .
V gene: TRBV6-6
D gene: .
CDR3 protein: CASSWGGSTDTQYF
CDR3 DNA: TGTGCCAGCAGTTGGGGCGGAAGCACAGATACGCAGTATTTT

CDR3 length: 14
J gene: TRBJ2-5
clone size: .
V gene: TRBV18
D gene: .
CDR3 protein: CASSRSRTEETQYF
CDR3 DNA: TGTGCCAGCTCACGCAGCAGGACCGAAGAGACCCAGTACTTC

CDR3 length: 15
J gene: TRBJ1-5
clone size: .
V gene: TRBV7-9
D gene: .
CDR3 protein: CASSLSRAGTQPQHF
CDR3 DNA: TGTGCCAGCAGCTTAAGCAGGGCTGGTACTCAGCCCCAGCATTTT

CDR3 length: 13
J gene: TRBJ2-7
clone size: few
V gene: TRBV5-1
D gene: .
CDR3 protein: CASSWAADYEQYF
CDR3 DNA: TGCGCCAGCAGCTGGGCGGCGGACTACGAGCAGTACTTC

CDR3 length: 14
J gene: TRBJ1-2
clone size: .
V gene: TRBV18
D gene: .
CDR3 protein: CASSPLDTTYGYTF
CDR3 DNA: TGTGCCAGCTCACCCCTGGACACGACCTATGGCTACACCTTC

CDR3 length: 13
J gene: TRBJ1-1
clone size: .
V gene: TRBV6-5
D gene: .
CDR3 protein: CASSYNRETEAFF
CDR3 DNA: TGTGCCAGCAGTTACAACAGGGAGACTGAAGCTTTCTTT

CDR3 length: 14
J gene: TRBJ1-1
clone size: once
V gene: TRBV10-2
D gene: .
CDR3 protein: CASTTTTMNTEAFF
CDR3 DNA: TGCGCCAGCACTACGACAACCATGAACACTGAAGCTTTCTTT

CDR3 length: 15
J gene: TRBJ1-2
clone size: .
V gene: TRBV5-4
D gene: TRBD1
CDR3 protein: CASSFPLTGNYGYTF
CDR3 DNA: TGTGCCAGCAGCTTCCCTTTGACAGGGAACTATGGCTACACCTTC

CDR3 length: 17
J gene: TRBJ2-2
clone size: .
V gene: TRBV9
D gene: TRBD2
CDR3 protein: CASSRGNSGMGTGELFF
CDR3 DNA: TGTGCCAGCAGTAGGGGTAATAGCGGGATGGGCACCGGGGAGCTGTTTTTT

CDR3 length: 15
J gene: TRBJ2-4
clone size: .
V gene: TRBV7-2
D gene: TRBD1
CDR3 protein: CASSFNFRDRGFQYF
CDR3 DNA: TGTGCCAGCAGCTTTAATTTTCGGGACAGGGGTTTTCAGTACTTC

CDR3 length: 11
J gene: TRBJ1-2
clone size: .
V gene: TRBV29-1
D gene: .
CDR3 protein: CSVAIEGGYTF
CDR3 DNA: TGCAGCGTAGCTATAGAGGGTGGCTACACCTTC

CDR3 length: 17
J gene: TRBJ2-7
clone size: .
V gene: TRBV5-1
D gene: TRBD1
CDR3 protein: CASSLFVGQGGSYEQYF
CDR3 DNA: TGCGCCAGCAGCTTGTTTGTCGGACAGGGGGGATCCTACGAGCAGTACTTC

CDR3 length: 17
J gene: TRBJ2-2
clone size: .
V gene: TRBV4-1
D gene: TRBD2
CDR3 protein: CASSPTGTSGRGGELFF
CDR3 DNA: TGCGCCAGCAGCCCAACCGGGACTAGCGGGAGAGGCGGGGAGCTGTTTTTT

CDR3 length: 16
J gene: TRBJ2-2
clone size: .
V gene: TRBV7-3
D gene: .
CDR3 protein: CASSLRPDRHTGELFF
CDR3 DNA: TGTGCCAGCAGCCTCCGACCTGACAGACACACCGGGGAGCTGTTTTTT

CDR3 length: 15
J gene: TRBJ2-7
clone size: .
V gene: TRBV5-1
D gene: TRBD2
CDR3 protein: CASSLEGGRAGEQYF
CDR3 DNA: TGCGCCAGCAGCTTGGAAGGCGGGAGGGCAGGAGAGCAGTACTTC

CDR3 length: 14
J gene: TRBJ2-7
clone size: .
V gene: TRBV5-1
D gene: .
CDR3 protein: CASSFVNQGNEQYF
CDR3 DNA: TGCGCCAGCAGCTTTGTGAATCAGGGAAACGAGCAGTACTTC

CDR3 length: 16
J gene: TRBJ2-1
clone size: .
V gene: TRBV5-6
D gene: TRBD2
CDR3 protein: CASSWGTSGRMNEQFF
CDR3 DNA: TGTGCCAGCAGCTGGGGGACTAGCGGGAGAATGAATGAGCAGTTCTTC

CDR3 length: 15
J gene: TRBJ1-3
clone size: .
V gene: TRBV4-1
D gene: .
CDR3 protein: CASSQDLTVGNTIYF
CDR3 DNA: TGCGCCAGCAGCCAAGATCTTACGGTCGGAAACACCATATATTTT

CDR3 length: 12
J gene: TRBJ2-3
clone size: .
V gene: TRBV9
D gene: .
CDR3 protein: CASSIDTDTQYF
CDR3 DNA: TGTGCCAGCTCGATAGATACAGATACGCAGTATTTT

CDR3 length: 12
J gene: TRBJ2-1
clone size: .
V gene: TRBV7-2
D gene: .
CDR3 protein: CASSQGRSQQFF
CDR3 DNA: TGTGCCAGCAGCCAAGGACGGTCTCAGCAGTTCTTC

CDR3 length: 17
J gene: TRBJ2-6
clone size: .
V gene: TRBV25-1
D gene: .
CDR3 protein: CASSSTPPGDGANVLTF
CDR3 DNA: TGTGCCAGCAGCTCCACCCCTCCAGGGGATGGGGCCAACGTCCTGACTTTC

CDR3 length: 11
J gene: TRBJ1-1
clone size: once
V gene: TRBV5-1
D gene: .
CDR3 protein: CASSLLGEAFF
CDR3 DNA: TGCGCCAGCAGCTTGTTGGGAGAAGCTTTCTTT

CDR3 length: 13
J gene: TRBJ2-1
clone size: .
V gene: TRBV7-2
D gene: TRBD2
CDR3 protein: CASSLTREGEQFF
CDR3 DNA: TGTGCCAGCAGCTTAACCCGGGAGGGTGAGCAGTTCTTC

CDR3 length: 15
J gene: TRBJ2-5
clone size: .
V gene: TRBV7-7
D gene: .
CDR3 protein: CASSLGGTLQETQYF
CDR3 DNA: TGTGCCAGCAGCTTAGGGGGGACACTACAAGAGACCCAGTACTTC